A single T cell receptor beta chain is shown here with its context. The antigen is unknown. The input for sorted-subset replicate PCRs was about 200 ng DNA, about 30,000 T cell genomes. In the study's own analysis: Junction-only immunoSEQ data arrived without quality scores, meaning filtering differed. Sequencing used immunoSEQ multiplex PCR; TCRdb keeps in-frame clones, though not all of them. That table supplies the V and J calls and clone size; D and trimming were determined from the DNA. The sample shows over 1.5 million clones, under 99% of them seen only once. Trimming removed 6 bases from V and 3 bases from J; junction bases left unmatched: 11. CDR1 is SNHLY, CDR2 FYNNEI, per germline. The CDR3 sequence is 15 residues long. The record originates from a study of shared clonotypes between healthy human individuals. General study findings and limits: What naive subsets generally showed was a larger estimated richness than memory subsets showed.

Donors included only healthy HIV-negative adults lacking recent acute infections or vaccinations. This sequence was found in a man aged 25 to 45 in good health. The chain recombines TRBV2 with TRBJ2-7; 7 bases are a match to TRBD1. Sequenced: naive CD4+ T cells sorted from blood. Subset indicated: CD45RA+ positively selected. The CDR3, as DNA: TGTGCCAGCAGCCATCCAGGGACAGTCGACTACGAGCAGTACTTC. It specifies CASSHPGTVDYEQYF.